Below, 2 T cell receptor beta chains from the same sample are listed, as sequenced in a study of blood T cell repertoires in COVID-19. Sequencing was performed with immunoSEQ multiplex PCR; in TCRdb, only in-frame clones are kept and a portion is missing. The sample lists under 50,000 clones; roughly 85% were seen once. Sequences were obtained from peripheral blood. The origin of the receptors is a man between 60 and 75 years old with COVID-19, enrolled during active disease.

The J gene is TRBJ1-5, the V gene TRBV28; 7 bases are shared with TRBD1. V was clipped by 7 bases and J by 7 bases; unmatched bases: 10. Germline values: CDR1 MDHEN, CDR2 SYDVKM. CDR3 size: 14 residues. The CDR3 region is CASKGGLRGQPQHF. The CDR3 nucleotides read TGTGCCAGCAAAGGGGGCTTAAGGGGACAGCCCCAGCATTTT.

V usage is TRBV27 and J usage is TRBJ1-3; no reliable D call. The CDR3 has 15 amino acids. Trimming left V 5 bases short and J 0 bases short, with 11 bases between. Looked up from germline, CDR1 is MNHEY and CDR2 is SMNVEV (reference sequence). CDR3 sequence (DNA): TGTGCCAGCAGTCCCAACCGGGACTCTGGAAACACCATATATTTT. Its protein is CASSPNRDSGNTIYF.